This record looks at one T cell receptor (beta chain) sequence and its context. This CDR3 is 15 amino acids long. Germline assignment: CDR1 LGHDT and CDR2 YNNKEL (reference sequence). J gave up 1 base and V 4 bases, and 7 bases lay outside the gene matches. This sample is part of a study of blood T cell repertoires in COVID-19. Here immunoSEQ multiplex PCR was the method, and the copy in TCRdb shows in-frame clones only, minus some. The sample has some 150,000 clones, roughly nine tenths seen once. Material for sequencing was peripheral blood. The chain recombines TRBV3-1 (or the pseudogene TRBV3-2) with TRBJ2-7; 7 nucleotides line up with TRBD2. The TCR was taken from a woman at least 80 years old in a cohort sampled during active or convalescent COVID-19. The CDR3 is CASSPGLAESYEQYV. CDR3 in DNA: TGTGCCAGCAGCCCCGGGCTAGCGGAGTCCTACGAGCAGTACGTC.